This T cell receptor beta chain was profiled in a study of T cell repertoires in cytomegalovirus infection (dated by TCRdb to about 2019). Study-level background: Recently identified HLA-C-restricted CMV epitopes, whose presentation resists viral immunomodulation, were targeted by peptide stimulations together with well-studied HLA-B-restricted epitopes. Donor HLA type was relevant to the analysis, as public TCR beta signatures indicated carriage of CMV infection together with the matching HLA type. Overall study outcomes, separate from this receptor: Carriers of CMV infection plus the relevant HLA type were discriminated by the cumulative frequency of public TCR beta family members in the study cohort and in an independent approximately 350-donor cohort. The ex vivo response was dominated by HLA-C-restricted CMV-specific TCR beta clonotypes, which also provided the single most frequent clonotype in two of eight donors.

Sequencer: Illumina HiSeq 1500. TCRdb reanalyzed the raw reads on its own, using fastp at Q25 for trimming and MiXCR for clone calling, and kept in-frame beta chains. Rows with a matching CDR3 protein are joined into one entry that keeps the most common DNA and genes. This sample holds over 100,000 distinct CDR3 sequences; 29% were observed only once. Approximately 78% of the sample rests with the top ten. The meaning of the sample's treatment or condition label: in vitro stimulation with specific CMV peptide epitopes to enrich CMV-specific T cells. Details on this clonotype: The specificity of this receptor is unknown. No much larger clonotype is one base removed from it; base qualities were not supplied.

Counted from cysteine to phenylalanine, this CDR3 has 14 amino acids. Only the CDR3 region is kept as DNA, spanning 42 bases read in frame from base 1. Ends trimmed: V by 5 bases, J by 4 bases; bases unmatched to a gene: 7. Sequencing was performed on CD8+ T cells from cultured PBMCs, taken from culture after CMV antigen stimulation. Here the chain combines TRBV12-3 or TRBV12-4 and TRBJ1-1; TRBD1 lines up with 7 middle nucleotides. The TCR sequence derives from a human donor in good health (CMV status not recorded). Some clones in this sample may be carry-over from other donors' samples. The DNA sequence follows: TGTGCCAGCAGTACCCCCGGACAGGTCACTGAAGCTTTCTTT. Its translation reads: CASSTPGQVTEAFF.